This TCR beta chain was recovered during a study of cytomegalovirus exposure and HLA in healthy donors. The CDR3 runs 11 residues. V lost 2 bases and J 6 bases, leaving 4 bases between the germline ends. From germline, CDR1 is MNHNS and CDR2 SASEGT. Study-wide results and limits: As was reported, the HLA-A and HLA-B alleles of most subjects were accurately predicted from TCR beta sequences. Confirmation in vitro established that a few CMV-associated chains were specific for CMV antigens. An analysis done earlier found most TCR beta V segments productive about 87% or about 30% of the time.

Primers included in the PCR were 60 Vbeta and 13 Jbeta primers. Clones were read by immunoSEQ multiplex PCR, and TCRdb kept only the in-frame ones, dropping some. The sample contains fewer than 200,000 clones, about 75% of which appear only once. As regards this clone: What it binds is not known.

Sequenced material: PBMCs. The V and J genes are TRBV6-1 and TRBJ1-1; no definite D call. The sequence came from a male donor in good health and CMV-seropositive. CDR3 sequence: CASSELAEAFF. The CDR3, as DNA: TGTGCCAGCAGTGAACTCGCTGAAGCTTTCTTT.